Presented here are 4 T cell receptor beta chains from one specimen sequenced in a study of early T cells in non-severe SARS-CoV-2 infection. TCRdb used MiXCR to reprocess the 5' RACE reads, holding one entry per CDR3 protein. This table has 40,000 to 60,000 distinct CDR3 sequences, roughly 9.8% appearing once. Input material: whole blood. These receptors came from an adult who was a healthcare worker with PCR-confirmed SARS-CoV-2 infection or an uninfected control (not recorded which).

This rearrangement joins TRBV5-6 to TRBJ2-7; D not resolved. Germline V gene data show CDR1 as SGHDT and CDR2 as YYEEEE. The CDR3 runs 12 residues. V was pared by 1 base and J by 3 bases, with 5 bases between. DNA of the CDR3: TGTGCCAGCAGCTTGTGGGGCTACGAGCAGTACTTC. Translating gives CASSLWGYEQYF.

About this clonotype itself: No conserved phenylalanine or tryptophan ends this CDR3, so it is likely a read error. The chain is built from TRBV6-6 and TRBJ2-3; 11 nucleotides match TRBD2. The CDR3 has 17 residues. V dropped 5 bases and J dropped 5; count of bases not matched to a gene: 12. From germline, CDR1 is MNHNY and CDR2 SVGAGI (reference sequence). As DNA, the CDR3 is TGTGCCAGCAGTCGCCGGGTAGCGGGAGGGCTGGGAGATACGCAGTATTTA. The encoded protein is CASSRRVAGGLGDTQYL.

This clonotype occurred many times. This chain links TRBV12-3 or TRBV12-4 with TRBJ2-2; D is undetermined. V lost 2 bases, J lost 7 bases, and 11 bases lay in between. This CDR3 has 14 residues. The CDR3 nucleotides read TGTGCCAGCAGTTTATTTGGGTCGGACGGGGAGCTGTTTTTT. Translated, it gives CASSLFGSDGELFF.

The V gene is TRBV5-5, the J gene TRBJ1-2; TRBD1 aligns across 7 bases. Germline loops: CDR1 SGHKS, CDR2 YYEKEE (reference sequence). The CDR3 is 17 amino acids. The V gene end was trimmed by 4 bases and the J gene end by 7 bases; junction bases not matched to a gene: 19. The CDR3 reads CASSLRITGDFAGGYTF. CDR3 bases: TGTGCCAGCAGCCTAAGAATTACAGGGGATTTTGCGGGTGGCTACACCTTC. Using reference TRBV5-5 and TRBJ1-2 for the parts outside the CDR3, the full variable domain is DAGVTQSPTHLIKTRGQQVTLRCSPISGHKSVSWYQQVLGQGPQFIFQYYEKEERGRGNFPDRFSARQFPNYSSELNVNALLLGDSALYLCASSLRITGDFAGGYTFGSGTRLTVV.